The 32 T cell receptor beta chains given below trace back to one sample, sequenced in a study of tumor and adjacent non-tumor tissue in lung cancer. No cell sorting was done before RNA was extracted from the tissue. The library came from three nested PCR rounds adapted from ARM-PCR protocols. One entry per CDR3 protein, called by TCRdb with MiXCR from the multiplex PCR reads. Of over 110,000 distinct CDR3 sequences detected, around 65% appear once; the ten largest clones hold about 18%. The material sequenced was lung tumor tissue. These receptors originate from a man aged 55 to 70 with small cell lung cancer.

In its sample, this clonotype was seen a few times. The rearrangement joins TRBV20-1 to TRBJ1-2; D may be TRBD1 (5 bases). Germline V lookup: CDR1 DFQATT, CDR2 SNEGSKA (reference sequence). The CDR3 is 12 residues long. The V and J ends lost 1 base and 4 bases respectively, with 7 bases between them. The CDR3 DNA is TGCAGTGCTAGAGTTGGGGGCTATGGCTACACCTTC. Translating it yields CSARVGGYGYTF.

In this sample, this clonotype turned up many times. The chain is built from TRBV6-1 and TRBJ1-2, with 9 bases that match TRBD1. Trimming cost V 9 bases and J 7 bases; bases outside gene matches: 15. The V gene's germline CDR1 is MNHNS and CDR2 SASEGT. This CDR3 is built from 15 residues. The CDR3 DNA reads as TGTGCCAGTACCAAACCCGGGACAGGGATTCGTGGCTACACCTTC. Its translation: CASTKPGTGIRGYTF.

The J gene is TRBJ2-2, the V gene TRBV20-1; 8 nucleotides agree with TRBD1. V shed 1 base and J 13 bases; nucleotides not matched to a gene: 11. The CDR3 spans 14 residues. Germline CDR1 DFQATT, CDR2 SNEGSKA (reference sequence). The CDR3 spells CSARGRDRSLGLFF. CDR3 nucleotide sequence: TGCAGTGCTAGAGGCCGGGACAGGTCTTTGGGGCTGTTTTTT.

As concerns this clonotype: Compared with germline, one end of the junction differs, possibly owing to a read error. V is TRBV11-3 and J is TRBJ1-2, with 7 bases that match TRBD1. The CDR3 consists of 15 residues. Per the germline V gene, CDR1 is SGHNT and CDR2 is YENEEA. DNA for the CDR3: TGTGCCAGCATCTTCTCGGACAGGCCTAACTATAGCTACACCTTC. Translating gives CASIFSDRPNYSYTF.

This clonotype was detected only a few times. A much larger clone differs from this one at a single base, so this may be a read error. V usage is TRBV5-4 and J usage is TRBJ2-3; 7 nucleotides align to TRBD1. V was pared by 9 bases and J by 5 bases, with 9 bases of the junction left unmatched. Germline CDR1 is SGHNT and CDR2 is YYREEE (reference sequence). This CDR3 comprises 13 residues. The CDR3 DNA reads as TGTGCCACTTCAGGGGGTAAGGAAGATACGCAGTATTTT. As protein: CATSGGKEDTQYF.

To note about this clonotype: Likely a read error: the CDR3 ends without its conserved phenylalanine or tryptophan. The genes are TRBV6-5 and TRBJ2-7; D might be TRBD2 (5 bases). The CDR3 is 13 amino acids. In germline, CDR1 is MNHEY, CDR2 SVGAGI. CDR3 sequence (DNA): TGTGCCTGCAGGACCAGAGGGTTCTACGAGCAGTACCTC. Amino acids: CACRTRGFYEQYL.

Notes on this clonotype: A much larger clone differs by one base, so this may be a read error. This chain uses TRBV20-1 with TRBJ2-7, with TRBD2 identical over 11 bases. CDR3 length equals 15 residues. Trimming cost V 4 bases and J 9 bases; bases outside gene matches: 14. The germline CDR1 and CDR2 sequences are DFQATT and SNEGSKA (reference sequence). The DNA for the CDR3 is TGCAGTGCTATGCAGTCAATAGCGGGAGGGCTCGGGCAGTACTTC. Protein product: CSAMQSIAGGLGQYF.

Note on this clonotype: The junction shows a germline mismatch at one end, possibly a read error. The CDR3 sequence is CDSSLGRLAGAGETPYF. The CDR3 nucleotides are TGTGACAGCAGCTTAGGTAGGCTAGCGGGAGCGGGAGAGACCCCGTACTTC. The rearrangement joins TRBV11-3 to TRBJ2-5; TRBD2 aligns across 10 bases. The CDR3 consists of 17 residues. The V gene's germline CDR1 is SGHNT and CDR2 YENEEA. Together with reference TRBV11-3 and TRBJ2-5, the CDR3 gives the full variable domain: EAGVVQSPRYKIIEKKQPVAFWCNPISGHNTLYWYLQNLGQGPELLIRYENEEAVDDSQLPKDRFSAERLKGVDSTLKIQPAELGDSAVYLCDSSLGRLAGAGETPYFGPGTRLLVL.

Notes on this clonotype: Just one base apart from a much larger clone, this may be a read error. This chain joins TRBV13 and TRBJ2-7; D may be TRBD1 (5 bases). Per the germline V gene, CDR1 is PRHDT and CDR2 is FYEKMQ (reference sequence). The CDR3 is 12 residues long. Trimming stripped 10 bases from V and 0 bases from J, with 10 bases between. The CDR3 DNA sequence: TGTGCCACCGCCAGGGACTCCTACGAGCAGTACGTC. This gives the protein CATARDSYEQYV.

The chain couples TRBV30 to TRBJ2-1; D may be TRBD1 (5 bases). Trimming left V 5 bases short and J 8 bases short, with 16 bases between. CDR3 length equals 13 residues. From germline, CDR1 is GTSNPN and CDR2 SVGIG (reference sequence). This CDR3 reads CAWGRQWADEQFF. The CDR3 DNA sequence: TGTGCCTGGGGCAGACAGTGGGCGGATGAGCAGTTCTTC.

As regards this clonotype: Compared with germline, one end of the junction differs, possibly owing to a read error. The V and J genes are TRBV11-3 and TRBJ2-5, with a tentative D call TRBD2 (6 bases). Per the germline V gene, CDR1 is SGHNT and CDR2 is YENEEA. The CDR3 runs 13 residues. This chain's CDR3 is CASSPGDRENQYF. CDR3 DNA: TGTGCCAGCAGCCCCGGTGATCGGGAGAACCAGTACTTT. The full variable domain, in which reference TRBV11-3 and TRBJ2-5 provide the parts outside the CDR3, is EAGVVQSPRYKIIEKKQPVAFWCNPISGHNTLYWYLQNLGQGPELLIRYENEEAVDDSQLPKDRFSAERLKGVDSTLKIQPAELGDSAVYLCASSPGDRENQYFGPGTRLLVL.

V gene TRBV29-1 combines with J gene TRBJ2-1; possibly TRBD1 for D (6 bases). V dropped 4 bases and J dropped 5 bases, with 18 bases sitting between them. Germline loops: CDR1 SQVTM, CDR2 ANQGSEA. The CDR3 sequence is 15 residues long. CDR3 bases: TGCAGCGTTGTGAGTCAGGGGAGTTCGAACAATGAGCAGTTCTTC. Translated: CSVVSQGSSNNEQFF.

The rearrangement uses TRBV28 and TRBJ2-1; 10 nucleotides align to TRBD2. The CDR3 runs 20 residues. Per germline, CDR1 MDHEN and CDR2 SYDVKM. V trimming: 3 bases; J trimming: 6 bases; junction bases outside the gene matches: 20. CDR3 sequence (DNA): TGTGCCAGCAGTTTCCCACCCTGGCTAGCGGGAGTGCCGGGGGCCAATGAGCAGTTCTTC. Its translation is CASSFPPWLAGVPGANEQFF.

As to this clonotype: Since a much larger clone is just one base distant, this may be a read error. This rearrangement joins TRBV20-1 to TRBJ2-7; possible D gene TRBD2, 5 bases. This CDR3 region has 15 residues. V lost 6 bases to trimming and J lost 1 base, with 19 bases between them. The germline gives CDR1 DFQATT, CDR2 SNEGSKA (reference sequence). CDR3 loop: CSASKPEQRSYEQYF. The CDR3 coding sequence is TGCAGTGCCTCTAAACCGGAACAGCGGTCCTACGAGCAGTACTTC.

The chain carries TRBV5-1 and TRBJ1-5; D ambiguous. Trimming removed 0 bases from V and 2 bases from J, with 6 bases in between. Per the germline V gene, CDR1 is SGHRS and CDR2 is YFSETQ. The CDR3 is made up of 14 amino acids. In DNA form, the CDR3 reads TGCGCCAGCAGCTTGGGGGAATGCAATCAGCCCCAGCATTTT. Translation: CASSLGECNQPQHF.

V and J are TRBV14 and TRBJ1-1, with D unclear. Per germline, CDR1 SGHDN and CDR2 FVKESK. This CDR3 region has 13 residues. The V end was cut by 2 bases, the J end by 8 bases, with 12 bases between. Here the CDR3 DNA reads TGTGCCAGCAGCCAATTCGAACAGACGGAAGCTTTCTTT. It specifies CASSQFEQTEAFF.

This clonotype has only one observation. A much more abundant neighbour one base away suggests this may be a read error. V usage is TRBV29-1 and J usage is TRBJ2-3; possibly TRBD1 for D (5 bases). The CDR3 covers 14 residues. The V gene's germline CDR1 is SQVTM and CDR2 ANQGSEA. V gave up 5 bases and J gave up 7 bases, with 19 bases separating them. For the CDR3, the DNA is TGCAGCGTTCGGGTGCAGGGTATCTCAAATACGCAGTATTTT. Encoded protein: CSVRVQGISNTQYF.

This clonotype has ten or more counts. The chain recombines TRBV6-6 with TRBJ2-1, with D uncertain. The CDR3 runs 11 residues. The germline CDR1 and CDR2 sequences are MNHNY and SVGAGI (reference sequence). V was cut by 7 bases and J by 7 bases, with 8 bases left in between. CDR3 in amino acids: CASTRSNEQFF. In nucleotides, the CDR3 is TGTGCCAGCACCCGGAGTAATGAGCAGTTCTTC.

The sample holds many counts of this clonotype. This chain joins TRBV4-1 and TRBJ1-2, with TRBD1 identical over 7 bases. Trimming removed 0 bases from V and 8 bases from J; junction bases left unmatched: 21. The CDR3 totals 19 residues. Germline V gene lookup returns CDR1 MGHRA and CDR2 YSYEKL. CDR3 DNA sequence: TGCGCCAGCAGCCAAGATCTTGGTTCGGGACAGACACATTCGAGGGGCTACACCTTC. Protein sequence: CASSQDLGSGQTHSRGYTF.

This chain joins TRBV15 and TRBJ2-5; D gene unclear. The CDR3 runs to 13 residues. In germline, CDR1 is LNHNV, CDR2 YYDKDF (reference sequence). The germline V and J ends were trimmed by 0 bases and 2 bases, with 4 bases remaining between them. The CDR3 DNA reads as TGTGCCACCAGCAGAGAAGGGCAAGAGACCCAGTACTTC. Protein sequence: CATSREGQETQYF.

On this clonotype: A much larger clonotype is one base distant, so this may be a read error. The chain couples TRBV11-2 to TRBJ2-3; no firm D call. The V gene's germline CDR1 is SGHAT and CDR2 FQNNGV. The CDR3 runs to 14 residues. The CDR3 DNA sequence: TGTGTCAGCAGCCCACGCCGGAATACAGATACGCAGTATTTT. Translation gives CVSSPRRNTDTQYF.

The chain joins TRBV28 to TRBJ1-2; D gene uncertain. Trimming pared 3 bases from V and 6 bases from J, leaving 11 bases between. The CDR3 totals 13 residues. CDR1 is MDHEN, CDR2 SYDVKM, per germline. The CDR3 DNA is TGTGCCAGCAGTTTTCCGTTCGGAGATGGCTACACCTTC. Translated, it gives CASSFPFGDGYTF.

A remark on this clonotype: The conserved phenylalanine or tryptophan is not found at the CDR3 terminus, so this likely reflects a read error. This chain uses TRBV11-2 with TRBJ2-2; TRBD2 matches 10 bases. The germline V gene encodes CDR1 SGHAT and CDR2 FQNNGV. The J segment lost 5 bases and the V segment lost 5 bases, leaving 8 bases of the junction unmatched. CDR3 length equals 16 residues. In DNA form, the CDR3 reads TGTGCCAGCAGCCTGCTAGCGGGAGTGAAAACCGGGGAGCTGTTTCAT. It translates to CASSLLAGVKTGELFH.

This clonotype was counted a single time. This may be a read error: a much more frequent sequence differs by one nucleotide. This rearrangement joins TRBV6-5 to TRBJ1-5; possible D gene TRBD1, 5 bases. The CDR3 covers 15 residues. The germline V gene has CDR1 MNHEY and CDR2 SVGAGI. V was pared by 0 bases and J by 7 bases, with 13 bases between. CDR3 sequence: CASSYSWTTGQPQHF. CDR3 nucleotide sequence: TGTGCCAGCAGTTACTCCTGGACAACGGGGCAGCCCCAGCATTTT.

The CDR3 DNA reads TGTGACAACAGTAAAGAGGAGAGCGGGAGCGGCTCTCGGGTACCCGCTGCCGTC. This sequence encodes CDNSKEESGSGSRVPAAV. The chain employs TRBV6-1 and TRBJ2-7; 8 bases are a match to TRBD2. This CDR3 spans 18 amino acids. Germline loops: CDR1 MNHNS, CDR2 SASEGT.

In regard to this clonotype: One end of the junction does not line up with germline, which may come from a read error. The gene calls are TRBV5-6 and TRBJ1-2, with a weak D call TRBD1 (5 bases). Germline loops: CDR1 SGHDT, CDR2 YYEEEE. The CDR3 has 14 amino acids. In nucleotides, the CDR3 is TGTGCTAGCAGCTGGGGGGAATGCGGTTATGGCTACACCTTC. Encoded protein: CASSWGECGYGYTF.

Remarks on this clonotype: An end of the junction differs from the germline gene, which may be a read error. This chain connects TRBV6-6 to TRBJ1-5; D may be TRBD1 (6 bases). The CDR3 is 15 residues long. The V gene's germline CDR1 is MNHNY and CDR2 SVGAGI (reference sequence). The CDR3 DNA follows: TGTGCCAGCAAACTACTTCCCGGGGGCAATCAGCCCCAGCATTTC. Amino acids: CASKLLPGGNQPQHF.

Many counts were recorded for this clonotype. This chain uses TRBV20-1 with TRBJ2-1; D is unclear. The V and J ends lost 3 bases and 3 bases respectively, with 9 bases between them. The CDR3 runs 13 residues. Germline V gene data show CDR1 as DFQATT and CDR2 as SNEGSKA (reference sequence). CDR3 region: CSASRSIYNEQFF. Here the CDR3 DNA reads TGCAGTGCTAGCCGATCCATCTACAATGAGCAGTTCTTC.

In its sample, this clonotype was seen a few times. The chain joins TRBV4-1 to TRBJ2-4; TRBD1 matches 9 bases. Trimming removed 4 bases from V and 6 bases from J; junction bases left unmatched: 7. Germline V gene sequence: CDR1 MGHRA, CDR2 YSYEKL. The CDR3 covers 15 residues. CDR3 sequence (DNA): TGCGCCAGCAGCCTTATACCGACAGGGGGAAACATTCAGTACTTC. It codes for CASSLIPTGGNIQYF.

J is TRBJ2-4 and V is TRBV24-1, with D unresolved. The V end lost 4 bases, the J end lost 0 bases, and 3 bases lay between the germline ends. CDR3 length equals 13 residues. Germline V gives CDR1 KGHDR, CDR2 SFDVKD. CDR3: CATSDGAKNIQYF. The CDR3 bases are TGTGCCACCAGTGACGGAGCCAAAAACATTCAGTACTTC.

At least ten counts were recorded for this clonotype. This chain uses TRBV11-3 with TRBJ2-7, with D tentatively TRBD1 (5 bases). The CDR3 has 13 amino acids. CDR1 and CDR2 from the germline V gene are SGHNT and YENEEA. The V end was cut by 5 bases, the J end by 1 base, with 9 bases between. CDR3 DNA sequence: TGTGCCAGCAGCCGGACACAGTCCTACGAGCAGTACTTC. It codes for CASSRTQSYEQYF.

As for this clonotype: A much larger clone lies one base from this, so it may be a read error. The chain joins TRBV24-1 to TRBJ2-6; 7 positions agree with TRBD2. Germline V gene sequence: CDR1 KGHDR, CDR2 SFDVKD. CDR3 size: 15 residues. The CDR3 here is CANSGGGLGANVLTF. DNA for the CDR3: TGTGCCAACAGTGGGGGAGGGTTGGGGGCCAACGTCCTGACTTTC.